The next 2 T cell receptor beta chains were all read from a single sample in a study of Siglec-9 on CD8 T cells in melanoma. Generated by immunoSEQ multiplex PCR, the TCRdb table keeps only in-frame clones and is missing some. The data show approximately 35,000 clones, with more than 65% seen just once and more than 1.5% held by the top ten. The specimen was Siglec-9- CD8+ T cells sorted from blood. The receptors were gathered from a human donor in good health.

This clone was recorded only once. The V gene is TRBV6-1, the J gene TRBJ2-1; possibly TRBD2 for D (5 bases). Germline V gene sequence: CDR1 MNHNS, CDR2 SASEGT. Deletions cut 3 bases from V and 1 base from J, with 16 bases between. The CDR3 covers 17 residues. The CDR3 coding sequence is TGTGCCAGCAGTGATCCTTCCCAGCGGAGGTCCTACAATGAGCAGTTCTTC. Amino acids: CASSDPSQRRSYNEQFF.

The chain uses TRBV7-9 and TRBJ1-1; D may be TRBD1 (5 bases). V lost 4 bases and J 6 bases, leaving 18 bases between the germline ends. This CDR3 is 15 amino acids long. Germline loops: CDR1 SEHNR, CDR2 FQNEAQ (reference sequence). The CDR3 region has the DNA TGTGCCAGCAGCTCCCTCCGAACAGGTTCACCTGAAGCTTTCTTT. This translates into CASSSLRTGSPEAFF.